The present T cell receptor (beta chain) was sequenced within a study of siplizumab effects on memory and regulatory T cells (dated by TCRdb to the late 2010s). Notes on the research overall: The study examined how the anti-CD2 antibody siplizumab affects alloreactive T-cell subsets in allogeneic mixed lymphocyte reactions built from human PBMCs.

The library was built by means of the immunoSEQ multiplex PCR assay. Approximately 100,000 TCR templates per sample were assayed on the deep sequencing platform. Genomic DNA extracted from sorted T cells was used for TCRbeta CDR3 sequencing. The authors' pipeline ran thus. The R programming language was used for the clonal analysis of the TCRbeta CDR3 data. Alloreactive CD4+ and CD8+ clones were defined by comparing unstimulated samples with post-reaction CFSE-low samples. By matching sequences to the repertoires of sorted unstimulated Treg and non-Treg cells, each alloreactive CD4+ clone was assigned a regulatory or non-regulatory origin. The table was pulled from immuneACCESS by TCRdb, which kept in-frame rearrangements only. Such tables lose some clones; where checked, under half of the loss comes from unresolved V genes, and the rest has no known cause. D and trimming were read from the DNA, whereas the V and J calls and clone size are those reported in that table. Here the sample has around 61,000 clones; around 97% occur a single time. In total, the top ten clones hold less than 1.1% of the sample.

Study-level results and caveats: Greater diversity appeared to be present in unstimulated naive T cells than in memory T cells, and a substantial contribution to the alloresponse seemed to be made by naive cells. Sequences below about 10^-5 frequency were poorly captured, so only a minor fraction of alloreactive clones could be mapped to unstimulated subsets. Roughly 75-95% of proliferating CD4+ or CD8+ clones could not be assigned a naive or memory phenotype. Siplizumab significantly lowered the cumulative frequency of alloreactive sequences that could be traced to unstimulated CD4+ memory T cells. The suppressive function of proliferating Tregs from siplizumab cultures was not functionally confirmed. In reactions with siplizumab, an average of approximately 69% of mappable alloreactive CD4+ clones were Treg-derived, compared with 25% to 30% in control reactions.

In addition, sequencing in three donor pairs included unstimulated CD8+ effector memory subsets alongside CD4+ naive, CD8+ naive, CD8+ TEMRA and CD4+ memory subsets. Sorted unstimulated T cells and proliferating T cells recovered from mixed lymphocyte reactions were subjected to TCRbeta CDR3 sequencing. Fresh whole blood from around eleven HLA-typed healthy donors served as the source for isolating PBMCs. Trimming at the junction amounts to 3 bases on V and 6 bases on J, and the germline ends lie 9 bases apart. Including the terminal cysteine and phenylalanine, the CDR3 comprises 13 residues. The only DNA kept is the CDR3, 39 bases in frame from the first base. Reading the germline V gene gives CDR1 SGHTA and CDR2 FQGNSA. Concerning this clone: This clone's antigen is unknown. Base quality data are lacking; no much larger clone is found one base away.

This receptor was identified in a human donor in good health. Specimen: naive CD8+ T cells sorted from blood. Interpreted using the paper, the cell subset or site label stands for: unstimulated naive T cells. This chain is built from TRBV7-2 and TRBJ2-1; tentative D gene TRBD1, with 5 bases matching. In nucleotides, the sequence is TGTGCCAGCAGCTTTGGCAGGGTCAATGAGCAGTTCTTC. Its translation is CASSFGRVNEQFF.